This is a list of T cell receptor beta chains from one sample in a study of control samples from healthy donors and cancer patients. Generated by immunoSEQ multiplex PCR, the TCRdb table keeps only in-frame clones and is missing some. The table includes about 130,000 clones, about 90% detected once. The sample was blood. The receptor set was obtained from a woman in her forties or fifties in good health. Each CDR3 is given with its conserved first and last residue. The D gene is left open where the match is weak. Not all rows give a size; the values are once, few, many and, for expanded clones, a class.

clone size: .; D gene: .; V gene: TRBV7-9; J gene: TRBJ2-2; CDR3 DNA: TGTGCCAGCACCCAAGCCGGAGAGTACACCGGGGAGCTGTTTTTT; CDR3 protein: CASTQAGEYTGELFF
clone size: .; D gene: .; V gene: TRBV12-3/TRBV12-4; J gene: TRBJ2-1; CDR3 DNA: .; CDR3 protein: CASSSSTGRLVF
clone size: once; D gene: TRBD2; V gene: TRBV3-1/TRBV3-2; J gene: TRBJ2-1; CDR3 DNA: TGTGCCAGCAGCCCTCGCCCCTCGACCGGCGGGAGTCAGGATGGGCAGTTCTTC; CDR3 protein: CASSPRPSTGGSQDGQFF
clone size: .; D gene: .; V gene: TRBV18; J gene: TRBJ2-7; CDR3 DNA: TGTGCCAGCTCAATGGGATCCGAGCAGTACTTC; CDR3 protein: CASSMGSEQYF
clone size: .; D gene: TRBD2; V gene: TRBV11-2; J gene: TRBJ2-7; CDR3 DNA: TGTGCCAGCAGCACGGAGCGGGAGGGACGGCGCGAGCAGTACTTC; CDR3 protein: CASSTEREGRREQYF
clone size: .; D gene: .; V gene: TRBV11-2; J gene: TRBJ2-7; CDR3 DNA: TGTGCCAGCAGCTTAGGAGGCGCGCTGAACTACGAGCAGTACTTC; CDR3 protein: CASSLGGALNYEQYF
clone size: few; D gene: .; V gene: TRBV7-8; J gene: TRBJ1-2; CDR3 DNA: TGTGCCAGCAGCTTGGCAGGAGCGAACTATGGCTACACCTTC; CDR3 protein: CASSLAGANYGYTF
clone size: .; D gene: .; V gene: TRBV2; J gene: TRBJ1-1; CDR3 DNA: TGTGCCAGCAGGGGGGGGGCTAGGGCTGAAGCTTTCTTT; CDR3 protein: CASRGGARAEAFF
clone size: once; D gene: .; V gene: TRBV5-6; J gene: TRBJ1-2; CDR3 DNA: TGTGCCAGCAACCACCGCCCCCAGGTTAGCTACACCTTC; CDR3 protein: CASNHRPQVSYTF
clone size: .; D gene: .; V gene: TRBV6-1; J gene: TRBJ1-2; CDR3 DNA: TGTGCCAGCAGTGTTCCAACCCGGGCAGGGAGGATACGCTATGGCTACACCTTC; CDR3 protein: CASSVPTRAGRIRYGYTF
clone size: .; D gene: TRBD1; V gene: TRBV6-5; J gene: TRBJ2-7; CDR3 DNA: TGTGCCAGCAGTCTGACAGGGGGCGTATACGAGCAGTACTTC; CDR3 protein: CASSLTGGVYEQYF
clone size: .; D gene: .; V gene: TRBV18; J gene: TRBJ2-1; CDR3 DNA: TGTGCCAGCTCACCAATTCAGTTCAGCTCCTACAATGAGCAGTTCTTC; CDR3 protein: CASSPIQFSSYNEQFF
clone size: .; D gene: .; V gene: TRBV6-6; J gene: TRBJ2-1; CDR3 DNA: TGTGCCAGCAGTTACTCGGGGGGGCTCCTTGGAGAGCAGTTCTTC; CDR3 protein: CASSYSGGLLGEQFF
clone size: .; D gene: TRBD2; V gene: TRBV19; J gene: TRBJ2-7; CDR3 DNA: TGTGCCAGTAGTATAGTTCTACGGACTAGCGAGCAGTACTTC; CDR3 protein: CASSIVLRTSEQYF
clone size: .; D gene: TRBD2; V gene: TRBV4-2; J gene: TRBJ2-3; CDR3 DNA: TGTGCCAGCAGCCAAGCGGGACTAGCGGGGGTCTGGGATACGCAGTATTTT; CDR3 protein: CASSQAGLAGVWDTQYF
clone size: .; D gene: TRBD2; V gene: TRBV24-1; J gene: TRBJ2-1; CDR3 DNA: TGTGCCACCAGTGGCGCTAGCGGGGGGGTGAATGAGCAGTTCTTC; CDR3 protein: CATSGASGGVNEQFF
clone size: .; D gene: .; V gene: TRBV9; J gene: TRBJ1-2; CDR3 DNA: TGTGCCAGCAGCCCCCATCTGAGGGGGTCGGGCTATGGCTACACCTTC; CDR3 protein: CASSPHLRGSGYGYTF
clone size: .; D gene: .; V gene: TRBV30; J gene: TRBJ2-1; CDR3 DNA: TGTGCCTCCATGGGACGGAACAATGAGCAGTTCTTC; CDR3 protein: CASMGRNNEQFF
clone size: .; D gene: .; V gene: TRBV6-5; J gene: TRBJ1-2; CDR3 DNA: TGTGCCAGCAGCCACGACTGGGAGAATGGCTACACCTTC; CDR3 protein: CASSHDWENGYTF
clone size: .; D gene: .; V gene: TRBV25-1; J gene: TRBJ1-2; CDR3 DNA: TGTGCCAGCAGTGAATACGGCGTCAGGGATAACTATGGCTACACCTTC; CDR3 protein: CASSEYGVRDNYGYTF
clone size: .; D gene: .; V gene: TRBV18; J gene: TRBJ1-3; CDR3 DNA: TGTGCCAGCTCACCGGCAGAGGCAAACACCATATATTTT; CDR3 protein: CASSPAEANTIYF
clone size: .; D gene: .; V gene: TRBV6-5; J gene: TRBJ1-2; CDR3 DNA: TGTGCCACCCGGGCGGGGGTTAATTATGGCTACACCTTC; CDR3 protein: CATRAGVNYGYTF
clone size: .; D gene: TRBD2; V gene: TRBV19; J gene: TRBJ2-2; CDR3 DNA: TGTGCCAGTAGTATAGTACTAGCGGGAGGCACCGGGGAGCTGTTTTTT; CDR3 protein: CASSIVLAGGTGELFF
clone size: .; D gene: .; V gene: TRBV5-6; J gene: TRBJ1-2; CDR3 DNA: TGTGCCAGCAGCGTCTGGGGTAACTATGGCTACACCTTC; CDR3 protein: CASSVWGNYGYTF
clone size: .; D gene: TRBD1; V gene: TRBV6-5; J gene: TRBJ1-1; CDR3 DNA: TGTGCCAGCAGTTATGGGGGCGGCAGGGGGATATCCGCAGCTTTCTTT; CDR3 protein: CASSYGGGRGISAAFF
clone size: .; D gene: .; V gene: TRBV7-2; J gene: TRBJ1-5; CDR3 DNA: TGTGCCAGCAGCGCCCGAATGGGGTATAGCAATCAGCCCCAGCATTTT; CDR3 protein: CASSARMGYSNQPQHF
clone size: .; D gene: TRBD1; V gene: TRBV7-8; J gene: TRBJ1-5; CDR3 DNA: TGTGCCAGCGGGGGACAGGTCAATCAGCCCCAGCATTTT; CDR3 protein: CASGGQVNQPQHF
clone size: .; D gene: TRBD2; V gene: TRBV25-1; J gene: TRBJ2-2; CDR3 DNA: TGTGCCAGCAGACCGACTAGCGGGAGGAGGGCCGGGGAGCTGTTTTTT; CDR3 protein: CASRPTSGRRAGELFF
clone size: .; D gene: .; V gene: TRBV6-5; J gene: TRBJ1-2; CDR3 DNA: TGTGCCACCCTACAGGGTTCGGACTACACCTTC; CDR3 protein: CATLQGSDYTF
clone size: .; D gene: .; V gene: TRBV25-1; J gene: TRBJ1-5; CDR3 DNA: TGTGCCAGCAGTGACGGTGGGTTATTTCAGCCCCAGCATTTT; CDR3 protein: CASSDGGLFQPQHF
clone size: .; D gene: .; V gene: TRBV28; J gene: TRBJ2-1; CDR3 DNA: TGTGCCAGCAGTTCCCAGCGGGCGCATAGGCAGTTCTTC; CDR3 protein: CASSSQRAHRQFF
clone size: .; D gene: .; V gene: TRBV19; J gene: TRBJ2-1; CDR3 DNA: TGTGCCAGTACTGCAAGGCCAGGGTCCGGTGAGCAGTTCTTC; CDR3 protein: CASTARPGSGEQFF
clone size: few; D gene: .; V gene: TRBV28; J gene: TRBJ2-1; CDR3 DNA: TGTGCCAGCATTGATCCCACGGCAGCCTACAATGAGCAGTTCTTC; CDR3 protein: CASIDPTAAYNEQFF
clone size: .; D gene: TRBD1; V gene: TRBV28; J gene: TRBJ1-1; CDR3 DNA: TGTGCCAGCAGATATCAGGGGGACAACACTGAAGCTTTCTTT; CDR3 protein: CASRYQGDNTEAFF
clone size: .; D gene: TRBD2; V gene: TRBV20-1; J gene: TRBJ2-1; CDR3 DNA: TGCAGTGCTAGACCCGGGACTAAACAGTTCTTC; CDR3 protein: CSARPGTKQFF
clone size: .; D gene: .; V gene: TRBV19; J gene: TRBJ1-5; CDR3 DNA: TGTGCCAGTAGTATAGAGTTAGGTCAGCCCCAGCATTTT; CDR3 protein: CASSIELGQPQHF
clone size: .; D gene: TRBD1; V gene: TRBV15; J gene: TRBJ1-2; CDR3 DNA: TGTGCCACCAGCAGAGCTGGGGACAGGGGGAACTATGGCTACACCTTC; CDR3 protein: CATSRAGDRGNYGYTF
clone size: .; D gene: .; V gene: TRBV9; J gene: TRBJ2-2; CDR3 DNA: TGTGCCAGCAGCGGACTCGCCGGGGAGCTGTTTTTT; CDR3 protein: CASSGLAGELFF
clone size: once; D gene: .; V gene: TRBV25-1; J gene: TRBJ2-1; CDR3 DNA: TGTGCCAGCAGTATGGCGGGGACAGTTATATACAATGAGCAGTTCTTC; CDR3 protein: CASSMAGTVIYNEQFF
clone size: .; D gene: TRBD2; V gene: TRBV10-3; J gene: TRBJ2-5; CDR3 DNA: TGTGCCATCAGTTCCGGGACTAGCGGGAGAAGGGAGACCCAGTACTTC; CDR3 protein: CAISSGTSGRRETQYF
clone size: .; D gene: TRBD1; V gene: TRBV27; J gene: TRBJ2-3; CDR3 DNA: TGTGCCAGCAGTTTGGGGACAGGGGCAGATACGCAGTATTTT; CDR3 protein: CASSLGTGADTQYF
clone size: .; D gene: TRBD2; V gene: TRBV10-2; J gene: TRBJ2-3; CDR3 DNA: TGCGCCAGCTCCCGGGGCGGGTGGGAAAACCTTTTTCCTAGCGGAACTAGCACAGATACGCAGTATTTT; CDR3 protein: CASSRGGWENLFPSGTSTDTQYF
clone size: .; D gene: TRBD1; V gene: TRBV6-6; J gene: TRBJ1-2; CDR3 DNA: TGTGCCAGCAGCCGCGACAGGGGATTTAACTATGGCTACACCTTC; CDR3 protein: CASSRDRGFNYGYTF
clone size: .; D gene: .; V gene: TRBV6-5; J gene: TRBJ2-7; CDR3 DNA: TGTGCCAGCAGTTGGGGCGGCGAGCAGTACTTC; CDR3 protein: CASSWGGEQYF
clone size: .; D gene: .; V gene: TRBV7-9; J gene: TRBJ2-1; CDR3 DNA: TGTGCCAGCAGCTTCCAGGGGATGGGGGAAAATGAGCAGTTCTTC; CDR3 protein: CASSFQGMGENEQFF
clone size: many; D gene: .; V gene: TRBV20-1; J gene: TRBJ1-2; CDR3 DNA: TGCAGTGCTGACAGCGATGGCTACACCTTC; CDR3 protein: CSADSDGYTF
clone size: .; D gene: TRBD1; V gene: TRBV27; J gene: TRBJ2-5; CDR3 DNA: TGTGCCAGCAGTAACCCACAGGGGGCGAACCTCCTGGAGACCCAGTACTTC; CDR3 protein: CASSNPQGANLLETQYF
clone size: .; D gene: .; V gene: TRBV4-2; J gene: TRBJ1-4; CDR3 DNA: TGTGCCAGCAGCCAAGATCGTCATCTTGAAAAACTGTTTTTT; CDR3 protein: CASSQDRHLEKLFF
clone size: .; D gene: TRBD1; V gene: TRBV6-1; J gene: TRBJ1-5; CDR3 DNA: TGTGCCAGCAGTGAAGCGACGGGGACAGGGGGCGGGCAGCCCCAGCATTTT; CDR3 protein: CASSEATGTGGGQPQHF
clone size: .; D gene: .; V gene: TRBV7-2; J gene: TRBJ2-2; CDR3 DNA: TGTGCCAGCAGCCCTCTCCCAGGGCAGCACACCGGGGAGCTGTTTTTT; CDR3 protein: CASSPLPGQHTGELFF
clone size: .; D gene: .; V gene: TRBV15; J gene: TRBJ2-3; CDR3 DNA: TGTGCCACCAGCAGAGTACGGGGGCTAGGCACAGATACGCAGTATTTT; CDR3 protein: CATSRVRGLGTDTQYF
clone size: .; D gene: TRBD1; V gene: TRBV27; J gene: TRBJ1-2; CDR3 DNA: TGTGCCAGCTTGGGCTGGGGACAGGGGGCGGAGGGCTACACCTTC; CDR3 protein: CASLGWGQGAEGYTF
clone size: .; D gene: .; V gene: TRBV10-1; J gene: TRBJ1-5; CDR3 DNA: TGCGCCAGCAGCCTAACCGGGGGCAGCCCGAGTCAGCCCCAGCATTTT; CDR3 protein: CASSLTGGSPSQPQHF
clone size: .; D gene: .; V gene: TRBV19; J gene: TRBJ1-5; CDR3 DNA: TGTGCCAGTAGTATAGGCGGTAGTGGACCCCAGCATTTT; CDR3 protein: CASSIGGSGPQHF
clone size: once; D gene: .; V gene: TRBV6-5; J gene: TRBJ1-1; CDR3 DNA: TGTGCCAGCACGGGAACAGGGCCGGGCACTGAAGCTTTCTTT; CDR3 protein: CASTGTGPGTEAFF
clone size: .; D gene: TRBD1; V gene: TRBV2; J gene: TRBJ2-7; CDR3 DNA: TGTGCCAGCACCCGGGACAGCTCCTACGAGCAGTACTTC; CDR3 protein: CASTRDSSYEQYF
clone size: .; D gene: .; V gene: TRBV10-3; J gene: TRBJ2-5; CDR3 DNA: TGTGCCATCAGGGAACAGGGCCCAGAGACCCAGTACTTC; CDR3 protein: CAIREQGPETQYF
clone size: .; D gene: .; V gene: TRBV2; J gene: TRBJ2-3; CDR3 DNA: TGTGCCACCGCCCTAGAGGGACGTACGGATACGCAGTATTTT; CDR3 protein: CATALEGRTDTQYF